Sequencing of this T cell receptor (beta chain) was carried out in a study of long-term antiretroviral therapy in people with HIV. Study observations and caveats: HIV repertoire CDR3 lengths ranged less widely than those of controls. Subsequent to ART, diversity was augmented yet persisted below that of transplant donor controls.

Regarding this clone: Its specificity is unknown.

Trimming took off 5 bases at V and 3 bases at J, with 11 bases between the two ends. The CDR3 is 14 amino acids. Germline V lookup: CDR1 LNHDA, CDR2 SQIVND (reference sequence). immunoSEQ v3.0 was run at survey level. It was roughly 40,000-50,000 T-cell genomes per sample that sequencing targeted. Using immunoSEQ multiplex PCR, the repertoire was profiled, and TCRdb retains in-frame clones only, with some absent. Among 30,000 to 40,000 clones listed, roughly 77% were seen once. The J gene is TRBJ1-3, the V gene TRBV19; D remains unclear. Specimen: unsorted PBMCs, collected 1.9 years after starting antiretroviral therapy. The TCR was taken from a man aged 18 to 30 with HIV. The chain's CDR3 is CASSSQARGNTIYF. CDR3 DNA sequence: TGTGCCAGTAGTTCCCAGGCTCGTGGAAACACCATATATTTT.